These 20 T cell receptor beta chains were all obtained from the same sample, sequenced in a study of blood T cells in healthy people across ages (dated by TCRdb to the mid-2010s). Receptors were amplified or captured by 5' RACE. Sequencing relied on an Illumina HiSeq 2500. A second PCR of about 7 to 12 cycles was run with a J-beta primer mix and a sample-barcoded 5' primer. Through fastp at Q25 and MiXCR, TCRdb rebuilt clones from the public reads, retaining in-frame beta chains. Duplicate CDR3 protein sequences are folded into a single record with the most common DNA and genes. The table for this sample lists about 1,000,000 distinct CDR3 sequences; more than 35% of them were counted only once. The ten largest clones capture 18% of the sample. Sequencing was done on a sample of blood. All receptors derive from a woman aged 60-70 years in good health.

V and J are TRBV29-1 and TRBJ2-7, with D perhaps given as TRBD1 or TRBD2 (6 bases each). V lost 6 bases and J 6 bases, leaving 15 bases between the germline ends. The germline gives CDR1 SQVTM, CDR2 ANQGSEA. This CDR3 has 12 amino acids. This CDR3 reads CSVGAGKREQYF. CDR3 DNA: TGCAGCGTGGGGGCGGGGAAACGCGAGCAGTACTTC.

The chain links TRBV27 to TRBJ2-1; maybe TRBD1 (6 bases). Trimming cost V 6 bases and J 9 bases, with 12 bases left between them. The CDR3 runs to 12 residues. Germline CDR1 MNHEY, CDR2 SMNVEV (reference sequence). The CDR3 spells CASRNGQREQFF. The CDR3 DNA reads TGTGCCAGCAGGAACGGACAGCGTGAGCAGTTCTTC.

The CDR3 protein is CASSKLGFSYEQYF. As DNA, the CDR3 is TGTGCCAGCAGCAAACTGGGATTCTCCTACGAGCAGTACTTC. This chain connects TRBV21-1 to TRBJ2-7. TRBV21-1 is shown as a pseudogene. The CDR3 is 14 amino acids.

The chain has TRBV30 and TRBJ2-5, with D uncertain. The V end was cut by 2 bases, the J end by 2 bases, with 6 bases between. CDR1 is GTSNPN, CDR2 SVGIG, per germline (reference sequence). This CDR3 spans 12 amino acids. CDR3 sequence reads: CAWSLQQETQYF. CDR3 in DNA: TGTGCCTGGAGTCTTCAGCAAGAGACCCAGTACTTC. Combining the CDR3 with reference TRBV30 and TRBJ2-5 gives the whole variable domain SQTIHQWPATLVQPVGSPLSLECTVEGTSNPNLYWYRQAAGRGLQLLFYSVGIGQISSEVPQNLSASRPQDRQFILSSKKLLLSDSGFYLCAWSLQQETQYFGPGTRLLVL.

The rearrangement joins TRBV5-6 to TRBJ2-3; 7 bases map to TRBD2. Germline assignment: CDR1 SGHDT and CDR2 YYEEEE. This CDR3 comprises 15 residues. With 4 bases clipped from V and 0 bases from J, the junction kept 5 bases outside the gene matches. The CDR3 DNA reads as TGTGCCAGCAGCATTCCGGGACTAAGCACAGATACGCAGTATTTT. Translating gives CASSIPGLSTDTQYF.

Concerning this clonotype itself: At one end, the junction sequence differs from germline, possibly due to a read error. This chain connects TRBV6-1 to TRBJ2-1; 9 bases fit TRBD2. The CDR3 contains 15 residues. The germline CDR1 and CDR2 sequences are MNHNS and SASEGT. The CDR3 is CANSSVWLAGHEQFF. The DNA for the CDR3 is TGTGCCAACAGTTCAGTTTGGCTAGCGGGACATGAGCAGTTCTTC.

The chain is built from TRBV28 and TRBJ1-2; D might be TRBD1 (5 bases). The CDR3 length is 17 residues. Deletions cut 4 bases from V and 13 bases from J, with 31 bases between. Germline assignment: CDR1 MDHEN and CDR2 SYDVKM. CDR3 region: CASSSPRAGRSFYGATF. The DNA of the CDR3 is TGTGCCAGCAGTTCACCCCGCGCGGGACGGTCGTTTTACGGGGCCACCTTC.

This clonotype was seen a handful of times. This chain links TRBV5-1 with TRBJ2-1; D ambiguous. V was shortened by 6 bases and J by 3 bases, with 10 bases between the two germline ends. This CDR3 is built from 13 residues. Per the germline V gene, CDR1 is SGHRS and CDR2 is YFSETQ. CDR3 nucleotide sequence: TGCGCCAGCAACGAGAACGGCTACAATGAGCAGTTCTTC. Translation gives CASNENGYNEQFF.

This clonotype has only a few counts. The V call is TRBV9, the J call TRBJ2-5; 12 bases line up with TRBD2. CDR1 is SGDLS and CDR2 is YYNGEE in the germline V gene. The V gene end was trimmed by 6 bases and the J gene end by 5 bases; junction bases not matched to a gene: 8. The CDR3 is made up of 15 amino acids. The CDR3: CASTPGLAGFETQYF. The CDR3 nucleotides are TGTGCCAGCACCCCCGGACTAGCGGGATTTGAGACCCAGTACTTC.

This chain links TRBV27 with TRBJ2-7; D gene uncertain. The CDR3 runs to 13 residues. The germline V gene encodes CDR1 MNHEY and CDR2 SMNVEV (reference sequence). The V gene lost 5 bases and the J gene lost 3 bases, with 11 bases spanning the gap. The CDR3 region has the DNA TGTGCCAGCAGTGCCGGGTCGGGCTACGAGCAGTACTTC. Its protein is CASSAGSGYEQYF.

The chain employs TRBV7-9 and TRBJ2-1; weak D call: TRBD1 (5 bases). Trimming removed 4 bases at V and 9 bases at J, with 19 bases between. The CDR3 consists of 15 residues. CDR1 is SEHNR and CDR2 is FQNEAQ in the germline V gene (reference sequence). CDR3 coding DNA: TGTGCCAGCAGCTCGATTAGTACAGGACCCCTTGAGCAGTTCTTC. It yields the protein CASSSISTGPLEQFF.

The chain is built from TRBV20-1 and TRBJ2-1; TRBD2 agrees at 11 bases. Germline CDR1 reads DFQATT; CDR2 reads SNEGSKA (reference sequence). CDR3 length: 14 amino acids. Unmatched junction bases numbered 4, after V lost 5 bases and J lost 4 bases. As DNA, the CDR3 is TGCAGTGCTGAAACTAGCGGGGGTTACAATGAGCAGTTCTTC. It encodes CSAETSGGYNEQFF.

The chain employs TRBV27 and TRBJ2-1, with 9 bases fitting TRBD1. CDR3 length: 15 residues. CDR1 is MNHEY, CDR2 SMNVEV, per germline (reference sequence). The trim removed 3 bases at V and 7 bases at J, leaving 7 bases unmatched. The CDR3 DNA sequence: TGTGCCAGCAGTTTCGGGACAGGGCCCCTAAATGAGCAGTTCTTC. It yields the protein CASSFGTGPLNEQFF.

The genes are TRBV28 and TRBJ1-2, with 7 bases lining up with TRBD1. Germline CDR1 and CDR2: MDHEN and SYDVKM. This CDR3 comprises 12 residues. V shed 7 bases and J 7 bases; nucleotides not matched to a gene: 6. In nucleotides, the CDR3 is TGTGCCAGCATGGGGACAGCCCCTGGCTACACCTTC. The encoded protein is CASMGTAPGYTF.

The chain has TRBV3-1 and TRBJ2-5; possibly TRBD1 for D (5 bases). The V and J ends lost 0 bases and 13 bases respectively, with 12 bases between them. CDR1 is LGHDT and CDR2 is YNNKEL in the germline V gene (reference sequence). The CDR3 is 12 residues long. The CDR3 DNA reads TGTGCCAGCAGCCAAGATATGCAGGGCCCGTACTTC. This codes for CASSQDMQGPYF.

The chain recombines TRBV20-1 with TRBJ1-5, with no clear D. This CDR3 spans 16 amino acids. Looked up from germline, CDR1 is DFQATT and CDR2 is SNEGSKA (reference sequence). Between the trimmed V and J ends, which lost 3 bases and 9 bases, there was a span of 24 bases. Written as DNA, the CDR3 is TGCAGTGCTAGTGAGGCAGCGGCGGGCCCCCCGCGGCCCCAGCATTTT. Its translation: CSASEAAAGPPRPQHF.

This chain uses TRBV18 with TRBJ2-1; 8 positions agree with TRBD2. From germline, CDR1 is KGHSH and CDR2 LQKENI. With V trimmed by 0 bases and J by 0 bases, 4 bases remained unmatched. CDR3 length equals 17 residues. The CDR3 loop reads CASSPPGLAGSYNEQFF. The CDR3 nucleotides are TGTGCCAGCTCACCACCTGGACTAGCAGGCTCCTACAATGAGCAGTTCTTC.

The table lists this clonotype with many counts. The chain uses TRBV12-3 or TRBV12-4 and TRBJ1-2; unclear D gene. The V and J ends lost 7 bases and 4 bases respectively, with 10 bases between them. The length of the CDR3 is 12 residues. In DNA, the CDR3 is TGTGCCAGCACCCCCCTGGGCTATGGCTACACCTTC. Encoded protein: CASTPLGYGYTF.

The chain links TRBV7-2 to TRBJ2-1, with D perhaps matching TRBD1 (6 bases). Germline V CDR1 and CDR2: SGHTA, FQGNSA. CDR3 size: 16 residues. Deletions cut 1 base from V and 2 bases from J, with 12 bases between. The CDR3 loop is CASSLDREIPYNEQFF. Here the CDR3 DNA reads TGTGCCAGCAGCTTAGACAGGGAGATTCCCTACAATGAGCAGTTCTTC.

CDR3 coding DNA: TGTGCCAGCAGTTACTCGGGAGCTCATACAGCTAACTATGGCTACACCTTC. It encodes CASSYSGAHTANYGYTF. The chain combines TRBV6-6 with TRBJ1-2; D is unclear. CDR1 is MNHNY, CDR2 SVGAGI, per germline (reference sequence). V gave up 0 bases and J gave up 0 bases, with 14 bases separating them. The CDR3 sequence is 17 residues long.